This T cell receptor (beta chain) was identified during a study of identifying expanded T cells in peripheral blood. Healthy donors had no documented immune events, such as infections, while sampled. Assay used: immunoSEQ multiplex PCR; TCRdb lists only in-frame clones, some missing. The table shows under 150,000 clones, with around nine tenths occurring only once. The V and J ends lost 0 bases and 4 bases respectively, with 15 bases between them. CDR3 length: 16 residues. The V gene's germline CDR1 is LGHNA and CDR2 YSLEER. The sample was blood. The gene calls are TRBV4-3 and TRBJ1-2; D not resolved. This TCR was recovered from a person aged 18-70 years in good health. CDR3: CASSQDLTLRLYGYTF. The CDR3 nucleotides are TGCGCCAGCAGCCAAGATCTTACACTGAGACTCTATGGCTACACCTTC.